Below, 9 T cell receptor beta chains from the same sample are listed, as sequenced in a study of vaccination and CD4 T cells after COVID-19. The Oncomine TCR Beta short-read assay was applied to DNA of cultured CD4+ T cells. TCRdb fed the PCR reads into MiXCR, producing one record per CDR3 protein. Counted here are around 13,000 distinct CDR3 sequences, approximately 79% occurring once; the ten biggest clones make up approximately 22%. The sample's treatment: roughly 11-day PBMC culture with coronavirus spike peptide pools or control peptides (ViraFEST assay). These receptors have no identified antigens. Sample: CD4+ T cells from blood, cultured in vitro. Receptors were obtained from a human donor who had recovered from COVID-19.

This clonotype was seen only a few times. This chain connects TRBV20-1 to TRBJ2-3, with 9 bases matching TRBD2. From germline, CDR1 is DFQATT and CDR2 SNEGSKA (reference sequence). The CDR3 runs to 13 residues. The trim removed 6 bases at V and 10 bases at J, leaving 11 bases unmatched. This chain's CDR3 is CSAGREGFGAQYF. CDR3 DNA: TGCAGTGCCGGGCGGGAGGGCTTTGGTGCGCAGTATTTT.

This clonotype was found once. J is TRBJ1-1 and V is TRBV7-2; D ambiguous. The CDR3 has 14 residues. The V gene's germline CDR1 is SGHTA and CDR2 FQGNSA. Trimming removed 1 base from V and 1 base from J, with 7 bases in between. Written as DNA, the CDR3 is TGTGCCAGCAGCTTAGACCCAAGGAACACTGAAGCTTTCTTT. Protein sequence: CASSLDPRNTEAFF. Full variable domain (outside the CDR3, taken from reference TRBV7-2 and TRBJ1-1): GAGVSQSPSNKVTEKGKDVELRCDPISGHTALYWYRQSLGQGLEFLIYFQGNSAPDKSGLPSDRFSAERTGGSVSTLTIQRTQQEDSAVYLCASSLDPRNTEAFFGQGTRLTVV.

The chain has TRBV7-6 and TRBJ1-6, with D unclear. Germline-derived CDR1 and CDR2 are SGHVS and FNYEAQ. The CDR3 totals 16 residues. Trimming took 7 bases from V and 5 from J, leaving 18 bases between them. CDR3 amino acids: CASIAGHKRNNSPLHF. The CDR3 region has the DNA TGTGCCAGCATTGCGGGCCACAAAAGAAATAATTCACCCCTCCACTTT.

This chain links TRBV11-2 with TRBJ2-6; TRBD2 matches at 15 bases. Trimming at V came to 5 bases and at J to 0 bases, leaving 5 bases not matched to a gene. Germline V gene lookup returns CDR1 SGHAT and CDR2 FQNNGV. The CDR3 totals 19 residues. CDR3 sequence: CASSPGTSGRTSGANVLTF. The CDR3 DNA is TGTGCCAGCAGCCCCGGGACTAGCGGGAGGACCTCTGGGGCCAACGTCCTGACTTTC.

This clonotype showed up just once. This rearrangement joins TRBV6-2 or TRBV6-3 to TRBJ1-1, with 8 bases aligning to TRBD1. The V gene's germline CDR1 is MNHEY and CDR2 SVGEGT. The CDR3 sequence is 15 residues long. Losses at the gene ends were 6 bases for V and 6 bases for J; bases not matched to a gene: 12. In DNA form, the CDR3 reads TGTGCCAGCAGCCCCCGGGACAGGCTGTACCCTGAAGCTTTCTTT. It translates to CASSPRDRLYPEAFF.

This clonotype was picked up a small number of times. This rearrangement joins TRBV7-2 to TRBJ1-3, with a tentative D call TRBD1 (5 bases). V was shortened by 6 bases and J by 0 bases, with 15 bases between the two germline ends. This CDR3 contains 16 residues. Germline V gene data show CDR1 as SGHTA and CDR2 as FQGNSA. The CDR3 protein is CASSSQQASSGNTIYF. The CDR3 region has the DNA TGTGCCAGCAGTTCTCAACAGGCTAGCTCTGGAAACACCATATATTTT.

V usage is TRBV14 and J usage is TRBJ1-5; D may be TRBD1 (6 bases). CDR1 and CDR2 from the germline V gene are SGHDN and FVKESK. The germline V and J ends were trimmed by 0 bases and 9 bases, with 9 bases remaining between them. This CDR3 is built from 13 residues. The CDR3 loop reads CASSQDRGGPQHF. The CDR3 nucleotides read TGTGCCAGCAGCCAAGATCGAGGGGGGCCCCAGCATTTT. The full variable domain, in which reference TRBV14 and TRBJ1-5 provide the parts outside the CDR3, is EAGVTQFPSHSVIEKGQTVTLRCDPISGHDNLYWYRRVMGKEIKFLLHFVKESKQDESGMPNNRFLAERTGGTYSTLKVQPAELEDSGVYFCASSQDRGGPQHFGDGTRLSIL.

The J gene is TRBJ1-5, the V gene TRBV6-1, with no clear D. There are 17 residues in the CDR3. Germline CDR1 MNHNS, CDR2 SASEGT. The V gene lost 8 bases and the J gene lost 0 bases, with 20 bases spanning the gap. In DNA, the CDR3 is TGTGCCAGCGGACGGGCCGCCCAATTTAATAGCAATCAGCCCCAGCATTTT. It encodes CASGRAAQFNSNQPQHF.

This rearrangement joins TRBV6-1 to TRBJ1-1; D may be TRBD1 (5 bases). The CDR3 totals 14 residues. Germline loops: CDR1 MNHNS, CDR2 SASEGT. Between the trimmed V and J ends, which lost 8 bases and 0 bases, there was a span of 13 bases. Written as DNA, the CDR3 is TGTGCCAGCGCCCGGAGGGGAATGAACACTGAAGCTTTCTTT. It is translated as CASARRGMNTEAFF.